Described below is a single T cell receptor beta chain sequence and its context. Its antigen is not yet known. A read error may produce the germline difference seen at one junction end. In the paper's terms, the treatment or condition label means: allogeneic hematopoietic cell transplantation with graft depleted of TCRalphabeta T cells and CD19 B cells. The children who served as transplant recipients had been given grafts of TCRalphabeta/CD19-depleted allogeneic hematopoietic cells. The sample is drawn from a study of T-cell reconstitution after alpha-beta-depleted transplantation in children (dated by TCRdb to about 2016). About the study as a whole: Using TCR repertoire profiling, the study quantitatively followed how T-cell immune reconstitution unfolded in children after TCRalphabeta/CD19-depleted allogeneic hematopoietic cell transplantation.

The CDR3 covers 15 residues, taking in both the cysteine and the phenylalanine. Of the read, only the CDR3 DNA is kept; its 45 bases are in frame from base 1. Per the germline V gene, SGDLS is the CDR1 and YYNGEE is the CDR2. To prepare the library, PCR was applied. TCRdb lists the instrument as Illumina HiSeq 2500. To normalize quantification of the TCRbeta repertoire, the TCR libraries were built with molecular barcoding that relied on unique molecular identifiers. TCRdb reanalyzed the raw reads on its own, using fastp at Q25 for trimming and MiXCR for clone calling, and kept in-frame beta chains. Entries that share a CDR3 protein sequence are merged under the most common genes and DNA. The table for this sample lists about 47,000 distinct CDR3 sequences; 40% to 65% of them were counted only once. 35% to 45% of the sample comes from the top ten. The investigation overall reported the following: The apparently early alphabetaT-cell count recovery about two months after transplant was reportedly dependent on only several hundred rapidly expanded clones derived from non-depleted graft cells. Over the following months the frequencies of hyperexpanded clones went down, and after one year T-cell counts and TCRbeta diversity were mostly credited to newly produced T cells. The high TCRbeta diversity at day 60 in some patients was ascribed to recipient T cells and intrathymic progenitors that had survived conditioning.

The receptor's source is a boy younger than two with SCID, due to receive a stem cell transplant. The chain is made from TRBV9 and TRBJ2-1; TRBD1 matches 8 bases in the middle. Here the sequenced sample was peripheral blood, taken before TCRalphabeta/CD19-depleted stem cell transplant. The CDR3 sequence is CASSVGDRGYSEQFF. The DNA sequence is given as TGTGCCAGCAGCGTAGGAGACAGGGGATACAGTGAGCAGTTCTTC.